These 29 T cell receptor beta chains share one sample of origin, sequenced in a study of cytomegalovirus exposure and HLA in healthy donors. Primers for the PCR totalled 60 Vbeta and 13 Jbeta. Repertoires were generated with immunoSEQ multiplex PCR, while TCRdb's copy carries only in-frame clones and drops some. The sample includes fewer than 250,000 clones, 75% to 85% of them seen just once. Specimen: PBMCs. The origin of the receptors is a woman between 50 and 59 years old in good health and CMV-seronegative.

V usage is TRBV7-2 and J usage is TRBJ2-7, with TRBD2 matching over 9 bases. Germline V gene lookup returns CDR1 SGHTA and CDR2 FQGNSA. CDR3 length: 14 residues. V trimming: 6 bases; J trimming: 5 bases; junction bases outside the gene matches: 8. The DNA of the CDR3 is TGTGCCAGCAGACGGACTAGCGACCTAAACGAGCAGTACTTC. Protein: CASRRTSDLNEQYF. Drawing the rest from reference TRBV7-2 and TRBJ2-7, the complete variable domain is GAGVSQSPSNKVTEKGKDVELRCDPISGHTALYWYRQSLGQGLEFLIYFQGNSAPDKSGLPSDRFSAERTGGSVSTLTIQRTQQEDSAVYLCASRRTSDLNEQYFGPGTRLTVT.

This clone occurred a few times. The rearrangement uses TRBV6-4 and TRBJ2-7, with TRBD1 matching 10 bases. V shed 6 bases and J 3 bases; nucleotides not matched to a gene: 11. CDR3 length: 16 residues. Per the germline V gene, CDR1 is MRHNA and CDR2 is SNTAGT. The CDR3, as DNA: TGTGCCAGCAGACCGGGACAGGGGATACCTTGCTACGAGCAGTACTTC. It is translated as CASRPGQGIPCYEQYF.

The rearrangement links TRBV19 to TRBJ2-2; D is possibly TRBD1 (5 bases). In germline, CDR1 is LNHDA, CDR2 SQIVND (reference sequence). V gave up 8 bases and J gave up 1 base, with 8 bases separating them. The CDR3 consists of 13 residues. The CDR3: CASPGQNTGELFF. The CDR3 coding sequence is TGTGCCAGTCCCGGACAGAACACCGGGGAGCTGTTTTTT.

The chain has TRBV19 and TRBJ2-1, with 9 positions matching TRBD2. The V gene end was trimmed by 4 bases and the J gene end by 10 bases; junction bases not matched to a gene: 5. The length of the CDR3 is 13 residues. Germline CDR1 reads LNHDA; CDR2 reads SQIVND (reference sequence). The CDR3 reads CASSSGGAVEQFF. CDR3 DNA: TGTGCCAGTAGTAGCGGGGGGGCCGTAGAGCAGTTCTTC.

The CDR3 nucleotides are TGTGCCAGTAGTGCGCGTCTCGGGACAGGGAATTATGGCTACACCTTC. Encoded protein: CASSARLGTGNYGYTF. V is TRBV19 and J is TRBJ1-2; 9 nucleotides align to TRBD1. This CDR3 is built from 16 residues. Germline trimming cut 5 bases from V and 5 bases from J; bases unmatched to any gene: 12. CDR1 and CDR2 from the germline V gene are LNHDA and SQIVND (reference sequence).

This chain joins TRBV7-2 and TRBJ2-7; D may be TRBD2 (5 bases). This CDR3 region has 16 residues. The germline V gene encodes CDR1 SGHTA and CDR2 FQGNSA. V lost 5 bases and J lost 0, with 17 bases in between. CDR3 DNA sequence: TGTGCCAGCAGCCAGGACGGGATGGCAGCCTCCTACGAGCAGTACTTC. Translated: CASSQDGMAASYEQYF.

This chain links TRBV11-2 with TRBJ2-5; 9 bases agree with TRBD2. The DNA end is a closer match to TRBJ2-7, so the J assignment may be wrong. From germline, CDR1 is SGHAT and CDR2 FQNNGV. The CDR3 length is 16 residues. The CDR3 DNA follows: TGTGCCAGCAGCAAGGGGGCGGGGGGGCCTTCTTACGAGCAGTACTTC. This sequence encodes CASSKGAGGPSYEQYF.

The CDR3 DNA sequence: TGTGCCAGCAGCCCGCGGGGGCGGGTTTACAATGAGCAGTTCTTC. Protein product: CASSPRGRVYNEQFF. The rearrangement links TRBV7-9 to TRBJ2-1; D perhaps matches TRBD2 (7 bases). This CDR3 spans 15 amino acids. The germline V and J ends were trimmed by 5 bases and 4 bases, with 15 bases remaining between them. Per germline, CDR1 SEHNR and CDR2 FQNEAQ (reference sequence).

The V call is TRBV29-1, the J call TRBJ2-1; 9 positions agree with TRBD2. Germline trimming cut 7 bases from V and 1 base from J; bases unmatched to any gene: 20. CDR3 length: 19 residues. Germline-derived CDR1 and CDR2 are SQVTM and ANQGSEA. CDR3 in amino acids: CSATGLATIQRRSYNEQFF. The CDR3 DNA is TGCAGCGCCACTGGACTAGCGACTATTCAAAGAAGGTCCTACAATGAGCAGTTCTTC.

This rearrangement joins TRBV25-1 to TRBJ1-1, with 8 bases fitting TRBD1. The CDR3 length is 16 residues. Trimming cost V 10 bases and J 3 bases; bases outside gene matches: 16. From germline, CDR1 is MGHDK and CDR2 SYGVNS. Here the CDR3 DNA reads TGTGCCACTCCGCACCTCGGACAGGGAATATACACTGAAGCTTTCTTT. Protein: CATPHLGQGIYTEAFF. Filled out from reference TRBV25-1 and TRBJ1-1, the complete variable domain reads EADIYQTPRYLVIGTGKKITLECSQTMGHDKMYWYQQDPGMELHLIHYSYGVNSTEKGDLSSESTVSRIRTEHFPLTLESARPSHTSQYLCATPHLGQGIYTEAFFGQGTRLTVV.

The rearrangement joins TRBV23-1 to TRBJ1-6; 8 bases line up with TRBD1. TRBV23-1 is identified as an open reading frame with a role that is uncertain. V trimming: 9 bases; J trimming: 10 bases; junction bases outside the gene matches: 23. The CDR3 is made up of 18 amino acids. The CDR3 region is CASVLRDRIRTYRSPLHF. Written as DNA, the CDR3 is TGCGCCAGTGTGTTACGGGACAGGATACGAACCTATCGGTCACCCCTCCACTTT.

V and J are TRBV5-1 and TRBJ2-1; 8 nucleotides line up with TRBD2. Germline loops: CDR1 SGHRS, CDR2 YFSETQ. The length of the CDR3 is 15 residues. J lost 2 bases, V lost 2 bases, and 3 bases had no gene match. The chain's CDR3 is CASSFSGTTYNEQFF. The CDR3 DNA is TGCGCCAGCAGCTTTAGCGGGACCACCTACAATGAGCAGTTCTTC.

The V and J genes are TRBV7-3 and TRBJ2-2; D remains unclear. Germline assignment: CDR1 SGHTA and CDR2 FQGTGA. The CDR3 consists of 13 residues. Trimming took 5 bases from V and 1 from J, leaving 5 bases between them. CDR3 region: CASSIGNTGELFF. CDR3 nucleotides: TGTGCCAGCAGCATCGGGAACACCGGGGAGCTGTTTTTT.

The rearrangement links TRBV11-2 to TRBJ1-2; 7 positions match TRBD1. V lost 2 bases, J lost 4 bases, and 4 bases stayed unmatched. Germline-derived CDR1 and CDR2 are SGHAT and FQNNGV. The CDR3 is 14 residues long. CDR3 residues: CASSLPGTAYGYTF. CDR3 DNA sequence: TGTGCCAGCAGCTTACCCGGGACAGCCTATGGCTACACCTTC.

A few counts support this clone. An end of the junction differs from the germline gene, which may be a read error. The J gene is TRBJ1-1, the V gene TRBV6-1, with D tentatively TRBD1 (5 bases). Germline V lookup: CDR1 MNHNS, CDR2 SASEGT. The length of the CDR3 is 13 residues. The DNA for the CDR3 is TGTGCCACCAGTTCGACAGTGAACACTGAAGCTTTCTTT. The encoded protein is CATSSTVNTEAFF.

The V and J genes are TRBV5-1 and TRBJ1-6; possible D gene TRBD1, 5 bases. CDR3 size: 14 residues. Germline V gene lookup returns CDR1 SGHRS and CDR2 YFSETQ. The V end was cut by 0 bases, the J end by 6 bases, with 7 bases between. The CDR3 is CASSLEGVNSPLHF. The CDR3 bases are TGCGCCAGCAGCTTGGAAGGGGTTAATTCACCCCTCCACTTT.

This chain connects TRBV6-5 to TRBJ2-1; D possibly corresponds to TRBD1 (6 bases). V lost 1 base to trimming and J lost 7 bases, with 17 bases between them. CDR3 length: 16 residues. CDR1 and CDR2 (germline): MNHEY, SVGAGI. This CDR3 is CASSYFLGASGNEQFF. The CDR3 nucleotides are TGTGCCAGCAGTTACTTTTTGGGGGCTTCGGGGAATGAGCAGTTCTTC.

This clone was seen once. The CDR3 DNA reads as TGTGCCAGCAGCTTATCCCCCGGGACACATACGCAGTATTTT. Its protein is CASSLSPGTHTQYF. The chain combines TRBV7-2 with TRBJ2-3; D may be TRBD1 (6 bases). The CDR3 extends over 14 amino acids. Trimming took 2 bases from V and 7 from J, leaving 13 bases between them. CDR1 is SGHTA, CDR2 FQGNSA, per germline.

In DNA, the CDR3 is TGTGCCAGCAGCTCGGGACAGGGGGCCGCTGAAGCTTTCTTT. It yields the protein CASSSGQGAAEAFF. This chain uses TRBV5-4 with TRBJ1-1, with TRBD1 matching over 12 bases. This CDR3 spans 14 amino acids. J was trimmed by 6 bases and V by 3 bases; bases with no gene match: 3. The germline gives CDR1 SGHNT, CDR2 YYREEE (reference sequence).

The chain joins TRBV29-1 to TRBJ1-1; 7 positions match TRBD1. This CDR3 contains 13 residues. Germline CDR1 and CDR2: SQVTM and ANQGSEA. Germline trimming cut 7 bases from V and 2 bases from J; bases unmatched to any gene: 7. The CDR3 nucleotides read TGCAGCGGCCACAGGGGCCCAAACACTGAAGCTTTCTTT. As protein: CSGHRGPNTEAFF.

The sample holds one count of this clone. The rearrangement links TRBV9 to TRBJ2-3; 8 bases are a match to TRBD2. The length of the CDR3 is 14 residues. Germline lookup yields CDR1 SGDLS and CDR2 YYNGEE. V gave up 7 bases and J gave up 3 bases; unmatched junction bases: 7. The CDR3 here is CASSEAGATDTQYF. The CDR3 DNA reads as TGTGCCAGCTCCGAAGCGGGAGCGACAGATACGCAGTATTTT.

CDR3 protein: CASSQGGTVGREQYF. CDR3 nucleotide sequence: TGCGCCAGCAGCCAGGGGGGGACCGTAGGACGCGAGCAGTACTTC. The V gene is TRBV4-1, the J gene TRBJ2-7, with 7 positions matching TRBD2. The V segment lost 3 bases and the J segment 6 bases; nucleotides outside the gene matches: 11. The CDR3 has 15 amino acids. CDR1 and CDR2 from the germline V gene are MGHRA and YSYEKL.

There are a few counts of this clone. V and J are TRBV18 and TRBJ1-1, with TRBD1 identical over 7 bases. The germline gives CDR1 KGHSH, CDR2 LQKENI. V lost 3 bases and J lost 1; bases outside the gene matches: 5. This CDR3 has 15 amino acids. CDR3 sequence: CASSPRQGQNTEAFF. The CDR3 DNA reads as TGTGCCAGCTCACCGAGACAGGGCCAGAACACTGAAGCTTTCTTT.

Here the CDR3 reads CASSSQGARSNQPQHF. In DNA form, the CDR3 reads TGTGCCAGCAGTTCACAGGGGGCGAGGAGCAATCAGCCCCAGCATTTT. The chain couples TRBV28 to TRBJ1-5; TRBD1 matches at 9 bases. The CDR3 covers 16 residues. From germline, CDR1 is MDHEN and CDR2 SYDVKM. V shed 4 bases, J shed 1 base, and the junction held 5 bases outside the gene matches.

The chain uses TRBV9 and TRBJ2-1, with a tentative D call TRBD2 (6 bases). Trimming took off 4 bases at V and 4 bases at J, with 21 bases between the two ends. The CDR3 sequence is 17 residues long. The V gene's germline CDR1 is SGDLS and CDR2 YYNGEE. The CDR3 here is CASSSPLEGGEYNEQFF. The CDR3 DNA reads TGTGCCAGCAGCTCCCCTCTCGAGGGCGGGGAGTACAATGAGCAGTTCTTC.

The CDR3 bases are TGTGCCAGCAGCCATCCCGGGGGACTGACTATTACCTACGAGCAGTACTTC. This translates into CASSHPGGLTITYEQYF. The chain employs TRBV7-2 and TRBJ2-7; D perhaps matches TRBD2 (6 bases). The CDR3 sequence is 17 residues long. The V gene's germline CDR1 is SGHTA and CDR2 FQGNSA. V was trimmed by 5 bases and J by 2 bases, leaving 22 bases between them. The full variable domain, completed using reference TRBV7-2 and TRBJ2-7, is GAGVSQSPSNKVTEKGKDVELRCDPISGHTALYWYRQSLGQGLEFLIYFQGNSAPDKSGLPSDRFSAERTGGSVSTLTIQRTQQEDSAVYLCASSHPGGLTITYEQYFGPGTRLTVT.

This clone was seen only once. The chain employs TRBV2 and TRBJ1-3; the match to TRBD1 covers 7 bases. Germline CDR1 is SNHLY and CDR2 is FYNNEI. The CDR3 consists of 17 residues. V shed 7 bases and J 4 bases; nucleotides not matched to a gene: 16. CDR3 sequence reads: CASTAINTGAWGNTIYF. The CDR3 DNA sequence: TGTGCCAGCACCGCTATTAATACAGGGGCGTGGGGAAACACCATATATTTT. Together with reference TRBV2 and TRBJ1-3, the CDR3 gives the full variable domain: EPEVTQTPSHQVTQMGQEVILRCVPISNHLYFYWYRQILGQKVEFLVSFYNNEISEKSEIFDDQFSVERPDGSNFTLKIRSTKLEDSAMYFCASTAINTGAWGNTIYFGEGSWLTVV.

The chain joins TRBV5-4 to TRBJ2-7; TRBD2 aligns across 9 bases. Germline V lookup: CDR1 SGHNT, CDR2 YYREEE (reference sequence). Unmatched junction bases numbered 7, after V lost 6 bases and J lost 3 bases. The CDR3 has 14 amino acids. The CDR3 coding sequence is TGTGCCAGCACCCAAGCGGGGGGCCTCTACGAGCAGTACTTC. Residues: CASTQAGGLYEQYF.

J is TRBJ2-1 and V is TRBV18; TRBD1 is a possible D gene (5 bases). This CDR3 has 14 residues. Germline-derived CDR1 and CDR2 are KGHSH and LQKENI. V dropped 3 bases and J dropped 7 bases, with 13 bases sitting between them. The CDR3: CASSPTGQGNEQFF. CDR3 nucleotide sequence: TGTGCCAGCTCACCCACCGGTCAGGGAAATGAGCAGTTCTTC.